The present T cell receptor beta chain was sequenced within a study of T cell clonality in common variable immunodeficiency. Germline CDR1 reads SGHRS; CDR2 reads YFSETQ. This CDR3 is 15 amino acids long. Trimming cost V 3 bases and J 7 bases, with 17 bases left between them. The method was immunoSEQ multiplex PCR; TCRdb's version includes in-frame clones alone and lacks a portion of them. Singletons are absent from the sample, which has fewer than 65,000 clones. This clone was seen many times. Read data end 3 residues before the CDR3 end; the end is taken from the germline J gene. V is TRBV5-1 and J is TRBJ2-4, with D perhaps assigned TRBD1 or TRBD2 (7 bases each). This TCR came from a person between 18 and 75 years old in good health. The sample taken for sequencing was peripheral blood mononuclear cells. The sequenced CDR3 bases are TGCGCCAGCAGCTCAGACAGGGTCGGGAGGAACATT. As protein: CASSSDRVGRNI. The whole CDR3 sequence reads CASSSDRVGRNIQYF.